These T cell receptor beta chains were read from a single sample in a study of T-cell memory formation after mild COVID-19. MiXCR, applied by TCRdb to the 5' RACE reads, yields one record per CDR3 protein. The sample carries around 300,000 distinct CDR3 sequences, roughly 15% recorded once. Input material: PBMCs or a T cell subset sorted from them (not recorded which). The source of these receptors is a man aged 18 to 29 who had mild COVID-19 (a few samples of this study predate the infection). Cell type and time point are not known. CDR3s include the opening cysteine and the closing phenylalanine or tryptophan. The size of a clone is reported for some rows only, either as once, few or many, or as a class for expanded clones.

j_gene,abundance,v_gene,CDR3aa
TRBJ1-3,few,TRBV6-6,CASSLPSVGMGNTIYF
TRBJ1-1,few,TRBV20-1,CSARKGQNTEAFF
TRBJ2-7,-,TRBV6-5,CASSRLQGSSYEQYF
TRBJ1-3,few,TRBV20-1,CSAGQSSGNTIYF
TRBJ1-1,few,TRBV7-9,CAIGGRAQAFF
TRBJ2-2,-,TRBV7-6,CASSPNSGAGVHTGELFF
TRBJ2-1,many,TRBV12-3/TRBV12-4,CASRPGLTVLGEQFF
TRBJ2-5,few,TRBV10-3,CAISNREETQYF
TRBJ1-2,-,TRBV29-1,CSVEAPGQVQF
TRBJ1-1,-,TRBV5-4,CASRQGGTTEAFF
TRBJ2-7,many,TRBV6-6,CASRKTRDSPYEQYF
TRBJ1-2,-,TRBV6-5,CASTIRAGNLYGYTF
TRBJ2-5,many,TRBV7-9,CASTGGTGMTQYF
TRBJ1-4,few,TRBV7-2,CASSPWTTNEKLFF
TRBJ2-7,-,TRBV6-1,CASSLSSSAQYF
TRBJ1-1,few,TRBV3-1,CASSRLRDRRNTEAFF
TRBJ2-7,few,TRBV3-1,CASSPGSGQGNYEQYF
TRBJ1-1,many,TRBV12-3/TRBV12-4,CASKTGTGFSTEAFF
TRBJ1-5,-,TRBV6-1,CASSQSQGLNQPQHF
TRBJ2-1,few,TRBV3-1,CASSQAGTRNEQFF
TRBJ2-1,few,TRBV7-2,CASSGVGAGNEQFF
TRBJ1-4,-,TRBV4-1,CASSRRNVGWTGGKGEKLFF
TRBJ2-1,many,TRBV6-6,CASSYVSSNEQFF
TRBJ1-4,-,TRBV25-1,CASSPPAGEKLFF
TRBJ1-1,few,TRBV6-2/TRBV6-3,CASIGLLSEAFF
TRBJ2-3,many,TRBV20-1,CSGQGIGDTQYF
TRBJ2-3,-,TRBV6-4,CASSALASVSTDTQYF
TRBJ1-4,-,TRBV4-3,CASSPNPPGQGYEKLFF
TRBJ2-3,once,TRBV29-1,CSVELAGGDTQYF
TRBJ1-4,few,TRBV7-2,CASSTRASRTNEKLFF
TRBJ2-3,-,TRBV15,CATRTTGGTSVNTQYF
TRBJ2-7,many,TRBV5-1,CASSLGAIYEQYF
TRBJ1-1,-,TRBV7-9,CASSPRAGQIIMNTEAFF
TRBJ2-3,few,TRBV20-1,CSARRDMPITQYF
TRBJ1-2,-,TRBV6-6,CASTLGTMHYYTF
TRBJ2-1,-,TRBV24-1,CATRDLTYNEQFF
TRBJ2-2,-,TRBV15,CATSRGGTGNTGELFF
TRBJ1-2,-,TRBV5-1,CASSPAGPIARYGYTF
TRBJ2-2,-,TRBV28,CASRTEPPGELFF
TRBJ1-2,-,TRBV4-1,CASSHGGQGATYGYTF
TRBJ2-2,-,TRBV20-1,CSARDRAGYTGELFF
TRBJ1-5,-,TRBV20-1,CSARLPNQPQHF
TRBJ2-4,few,TRBV7-3,CASSSLPTDIQYF
TRBJ2-6,few,TRBV20-1,CSAKGSNAGANVLTF
TRBJ2-4,-,TRBV7-9,CASSHGQVLTKNIQYF
TRBJ1-1,few,TRBV7-3,CASSPRPNTEAFF
TRBJ2-5,many,TRBV7-2,CASSLGDRDQETQYF
TRBJ2-4,many,TRBV5-1,CASSSLGDNIQYF
TRBJ2-2,few,TRBV7-2,CASSGGRRTGELFF
TRBJ1-1,few,TRBV29-1,CGGSVNTEAFF
TRBJ2-2,few,TRBV29-1,CSVKEVLTGELFF
TRBJ2-1,-,TRBV19,CASIRTSGEYNEQFF
TRBJ2-5,few,TRBV4-1,CASSSTGIYQYF
TRBJ2-2,few,TRBV6-5,CASRPQGVVELFF
TRBJ1-2,-,TRBV7-9,CASSLIRISNGYTF
TRBJ1-2,few,TRBV6-1,CASSASRGAGGYTF